The next 2 T cell receptor beta chains were all read from a single sample in a study of T cell responses to AZD1222 COVID-19 vaccine. The protocol was immunoSEQ multiplex PCR, while the TCRdb copy is restricted to in-frame clones and leaves out a portion. The repertoire holds 65,000 to 85,000 clones, with roughly 88% as singletons. Sequenced material: peripheral blood, taken 28 days after the second dose of the MenACWY control vaccine. All receptors derive from an adult who received the MenACWY meningococcal vaccine as a control.

On this clone itself: Other DNA sequences in the same sample also yield this CDR3. This sequence joins TRBV12-3 or TRBV12-4 and TRBJ1-3; D gene unclear. Trimming took off 5 bases at V and 0 bases at J, with 2 bases between the two ends. CDR3 length equals 12 residues. CDR3 region: CASSPSGNTIYF. The CDR3 bases are TGTGCCAGCAGTCCCTCTGGAAACACCATATATTTT.

This chain joins TRBV10-3 and TRBJ2-2, with 8 bases identical to TRBD1. The CDR3 spans 18 residues. V lost 2 bases to trimming and J lost 1 base; unmatched junction nucleotides: 9. Germline values: CDR1 ENHRY, CDR2 SYGVKD. The CDR3, as DNA: TGTGCCATCAGTGAGGGACAGGGATACTCCCAGAACACCGGGGAGCTGTTTTTT. Translated, it gives CAISEGQGYSQNTGELFF.